This T cell receptor beta chain stems from a study of cytomegalovirus exposure and HLA in healthy donors. General study results and limits: Three chains linked to CMV were shown in vitro to be specific for CMV antigens.

PCR was performed using 60 Vbeta and 13 Jbeta primers. Assay: immunoSEQ multiplex PCR; the TCRdb copy retains only in-frame clones and omits some. The sample's table shows 150,000 to 200,000 clones. Worth noting for this clone: Its specificity is unknown.

This sequence was found in a woman in her sixties in good health and CMV-seronegative. The sequencing input was PBMCs.

The CDR3 sequence: CASSLTGGQGALGYTF. The CDR3 nucleotides read TGTGCCAGCAGCTTAACGGGAGGGCAGGGGGCGCTTGGCTACACCTTC. The chain recombines TRBV7-3 with TRBJ1-2; 8 nucleotides line up with TRBD1. V was pared by 0 bases and J by 7 bases, with 10 bases of the junction left unmatched. The CDR3 is 16 amino acids. Germline assignment: CDR1 SGHTA and CDR2 FQGTGA.